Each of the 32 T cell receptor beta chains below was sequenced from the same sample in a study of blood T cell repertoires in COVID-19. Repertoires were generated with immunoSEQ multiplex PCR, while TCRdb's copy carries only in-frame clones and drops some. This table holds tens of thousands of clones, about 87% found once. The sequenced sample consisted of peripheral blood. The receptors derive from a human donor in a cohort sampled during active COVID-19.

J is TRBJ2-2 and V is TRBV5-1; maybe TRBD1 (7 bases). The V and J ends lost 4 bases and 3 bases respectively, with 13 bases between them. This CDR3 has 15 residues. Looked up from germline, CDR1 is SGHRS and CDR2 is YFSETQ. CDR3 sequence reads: CASSNQGGDTGELFF. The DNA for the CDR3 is TGCGCCAGCAGCAACCAGGGGGGAGACACCGGGGAGCTGTTTTTT. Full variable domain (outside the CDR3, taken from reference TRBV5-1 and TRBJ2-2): KAGVTQTPRYLIKTRGQQVTLSCSPISGHRSVSWYQQTPGQGLQFLFEYFSETQRNKGNFPGRFSGRQFSNSRSEMNVSTLELGDSALYLCASSNQGGDTGELFFGEGSRLTVL.

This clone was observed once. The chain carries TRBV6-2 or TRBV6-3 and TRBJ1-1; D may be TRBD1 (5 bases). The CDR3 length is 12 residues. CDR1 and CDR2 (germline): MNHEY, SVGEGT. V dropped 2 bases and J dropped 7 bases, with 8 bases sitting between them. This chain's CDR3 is CASSYRGGEAFF. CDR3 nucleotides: TGTGCCAGCAGTTACCGGGGGGGTGAAGCTTTCTTT.

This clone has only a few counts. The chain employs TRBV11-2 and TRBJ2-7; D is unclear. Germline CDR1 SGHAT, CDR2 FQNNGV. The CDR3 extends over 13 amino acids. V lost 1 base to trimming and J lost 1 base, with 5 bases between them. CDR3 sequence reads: CASSLAGSYEQYF. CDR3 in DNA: TGTGCCAGCAGCTTAGCAGGATCCTACGAGCAGTACTTC.

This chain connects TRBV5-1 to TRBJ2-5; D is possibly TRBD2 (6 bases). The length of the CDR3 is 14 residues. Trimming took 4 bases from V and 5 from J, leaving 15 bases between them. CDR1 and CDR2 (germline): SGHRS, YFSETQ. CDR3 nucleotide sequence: TGCGCCAGCAGCCTGAGAGGGGCGGGGGAGACCCAGTACTTC. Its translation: CASSLRGAGETQYF.

CDR3 amino acids: CASSRQSGNEKLFF. The CDR3 nucleotides are TGTGCCAGCAGCCGACAGAGCGGGAATGAAAAACTGTTTTTT. The rearrangement links TRBV7-9 to TRBJ1-4; possible D gene TRBD1, 5 bases. The germline V gene encodes CDR1 SEHNR and CDR2 FQNEAQ (reference sequence). Trimming cost V 5 bases and J 5 bases, with 12 bases left between them. The CDR3 consists of 14 residues.

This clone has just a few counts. This CDR3 is CASSLMTPGATEAFF. The CDR3 DNA reads TGCGCCAGCAGCTTGATGACCCCAGGGGCGACTGAAGCTTTCTTT. V gene TRBV5-1 combines with J gene TRBJ1-1; a possible D gene is TRBD1 (6 bases). Germline V gives CDR1 SGHRS, CDR2 YFSETQ. V lost 1 base and J lost 5, with 15 bases in between. The CDR3 has 15 residues.

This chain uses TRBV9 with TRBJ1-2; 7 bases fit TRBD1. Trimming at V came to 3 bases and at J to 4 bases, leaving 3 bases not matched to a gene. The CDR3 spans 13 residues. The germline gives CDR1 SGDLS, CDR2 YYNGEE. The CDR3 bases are TGTGCCAGCAGCGGGGGGACAGTCTATGGCTACACCTTC. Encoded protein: CASSGGTVYGYTF.

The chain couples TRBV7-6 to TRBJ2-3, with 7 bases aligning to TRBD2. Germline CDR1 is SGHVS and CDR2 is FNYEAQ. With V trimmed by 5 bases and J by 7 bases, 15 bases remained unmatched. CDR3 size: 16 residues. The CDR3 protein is CASSLKRGDPDYTQYF. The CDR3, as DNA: TGTGCCAGCAGCCTTAAACGGGGGGACCCGGACTATACGCAGTATTTT.

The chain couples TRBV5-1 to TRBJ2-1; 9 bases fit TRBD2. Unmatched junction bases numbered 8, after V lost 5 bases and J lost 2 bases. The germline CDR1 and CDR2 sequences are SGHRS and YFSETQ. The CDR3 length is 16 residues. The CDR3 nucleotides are TGCGCCAGCAGAACCCTTAGCGGGAGCCCCTACAATGAGCAGTTCTTC. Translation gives CASRTLSGSPYNEQFF.

The DNA for the CDR3 is TGTGCCAGCAGCTTAGTGGGCGGGCTTGGAGGAAATGAGCAGTTCTTC. Translating it yields CASSLVGGLGGNEQFF. This chain connects TRBV7-9 to TRBJ2-1, with D possibly matching TRBD2 (5 bases). Trimming removed 1 base from V and 7 bases from J, with 17 bases in between. There are 16 residues in the CDR3. Germline lookup yields CDR1 SEHNR and CDR2 FQNEAQ (reference sequence).

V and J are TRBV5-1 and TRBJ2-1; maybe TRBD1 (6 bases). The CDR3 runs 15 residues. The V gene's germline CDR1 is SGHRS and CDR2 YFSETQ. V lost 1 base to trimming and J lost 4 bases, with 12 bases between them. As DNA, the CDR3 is TGCGCCAGCAGCTTGAGTATTCAGGGGTACAATGAGCAGTTCTTC. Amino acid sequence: CASSLSIQGYNEQFF.

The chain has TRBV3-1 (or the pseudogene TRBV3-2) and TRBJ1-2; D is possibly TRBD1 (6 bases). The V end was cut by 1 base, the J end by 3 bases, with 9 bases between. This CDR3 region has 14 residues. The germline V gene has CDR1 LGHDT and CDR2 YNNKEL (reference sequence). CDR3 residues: CASSQGPGDYGYTF. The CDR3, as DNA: TGTGCCAGCAGCCAAGGCCCAGGGGACTATGGCTACACCTTC.

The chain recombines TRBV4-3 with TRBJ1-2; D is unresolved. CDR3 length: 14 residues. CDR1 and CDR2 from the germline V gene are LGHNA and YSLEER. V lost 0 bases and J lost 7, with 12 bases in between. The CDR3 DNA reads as TGCGCCAGCAGCCAAGATCAACGGGGTCCTGGCTACACCTTC. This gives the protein CASSQDQRGPGYTF.

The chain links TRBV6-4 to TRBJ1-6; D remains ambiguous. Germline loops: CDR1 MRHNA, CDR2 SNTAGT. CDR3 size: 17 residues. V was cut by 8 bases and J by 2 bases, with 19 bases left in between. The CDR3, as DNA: TGTGCCAGCCTAACAGTGGATCGGGGTGCCTATAATTCACCCCTCCACTTT. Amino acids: CASLTVDRGAYNSPLHF.

The CDR3 loop is CASSTRVSLGEKLFF. The CDR3 bases are TGTGCCAGTAGTACGAGGGTTTCACTGGGCGAAAAACTGTTTTTT. The V call is TRBV19, the J call TRBJ1-4; no reliable D call. Trimming stripped 4 bases from V and 8 bases from J, with 17 bases between. Germline CDR1 LNHDA, CDR2 SQIVND (reference sequence). This CDR3 comprises 15 residues. Using reference TRBV19 and TRBJ1-4 for the parts outside the CDR3, the full variable domain is DGGITQSPKYLFRKEGQNVTLSCEQNLNHDAMYWYRQDPGQGLRLIYYSQIVNDFQKGDIAEGYSVSREKKESFPLTVTSAQKNPTAFYLCASSTRVSLGEKLFFGSGTQLSVL.

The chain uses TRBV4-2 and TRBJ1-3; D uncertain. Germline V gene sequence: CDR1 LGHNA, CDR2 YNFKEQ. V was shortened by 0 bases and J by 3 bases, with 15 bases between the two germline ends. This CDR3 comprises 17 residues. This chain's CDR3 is CASSQDLGLNIGNTIYF. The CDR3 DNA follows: TGTGCCAGCAGCCAAGACCTGGGCTTAAACATTGGAAACACCATATATTTT.

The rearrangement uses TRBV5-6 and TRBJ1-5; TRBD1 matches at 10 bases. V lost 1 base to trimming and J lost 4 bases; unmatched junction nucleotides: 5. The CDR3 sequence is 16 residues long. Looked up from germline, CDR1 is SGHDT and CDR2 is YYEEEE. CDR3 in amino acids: CASSLRDRGSNQPQHF. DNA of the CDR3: TGTGCCAGCAGCTTGCGGGACAGGGGATCAAATCAGCCCCAGCATTTT. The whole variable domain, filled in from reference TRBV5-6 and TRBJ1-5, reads DAGVTQSPTHLIKTRGQQVTLRCSPKSGHDTVSWYQQALGQGPQFIFQYYEEEERQRGNFPDRFSGHQFPNYSSELNVNALLLGDSALYLCASSLRDRGSNQPQHFGDGTRLSIL.

CDR3 amino acids: CASSSAIGTGYEQYF. CDR3 sequence (DNA): TGTGCCAGCAGCTCGGCCATTGGGACAGGGTACGAGCAGTACTTC. This chain links TRBV5-4 with TRBJ2-7, with 9 bases lining up with TRBD1. Germline V gene lookup returns CDR1 SGHNT and CDR2 YYREEE (reference sequence). This CDR3 spans 15 amino acids. J was trimmed by 4 bases and V by 3 bases; bases with no gene match: 8.

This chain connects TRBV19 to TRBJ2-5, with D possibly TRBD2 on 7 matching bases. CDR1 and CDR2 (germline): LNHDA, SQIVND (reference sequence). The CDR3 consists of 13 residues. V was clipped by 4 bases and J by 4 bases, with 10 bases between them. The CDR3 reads CASSRRGRETQYF. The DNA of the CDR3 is TGTGCCAGTAGTAGGCGGGGGCGAGAGACCCAGTACTTC.

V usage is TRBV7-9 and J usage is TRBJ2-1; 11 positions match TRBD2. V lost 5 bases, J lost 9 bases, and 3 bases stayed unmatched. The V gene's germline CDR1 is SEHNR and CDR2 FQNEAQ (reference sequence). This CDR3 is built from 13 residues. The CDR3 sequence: CASSAGTSGEQFF. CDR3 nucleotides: TGTGCCAGCAGCGCCGGGACTAGCGGTGAGCAGTTCTTC.

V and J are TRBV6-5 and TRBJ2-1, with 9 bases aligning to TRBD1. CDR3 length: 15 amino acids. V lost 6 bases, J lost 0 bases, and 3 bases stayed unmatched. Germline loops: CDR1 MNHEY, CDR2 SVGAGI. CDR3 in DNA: TGTGCCAGCAGAACGGACAGGGGCTCCTACAATGAGCAGTTCTTC. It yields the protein CASRTDRGSYNEQFF.

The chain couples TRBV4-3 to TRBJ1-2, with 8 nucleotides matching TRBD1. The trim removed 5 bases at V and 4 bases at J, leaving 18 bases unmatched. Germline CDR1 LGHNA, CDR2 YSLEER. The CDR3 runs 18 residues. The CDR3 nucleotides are TGCGCCAGCAGCTCCCACCGCCTTGACAGGGGCCTATCCTATGGCTACACCTTC. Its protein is CASSSHRLDRGLSYGYTF.

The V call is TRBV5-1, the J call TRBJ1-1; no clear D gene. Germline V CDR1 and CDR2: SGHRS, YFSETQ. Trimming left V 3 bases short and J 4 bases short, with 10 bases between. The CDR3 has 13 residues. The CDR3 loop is CASSSGSSTEAFF. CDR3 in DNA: TGCGCCAGCAGCTCCGGGTCCAGCACTGAAGCTTTCTTT.

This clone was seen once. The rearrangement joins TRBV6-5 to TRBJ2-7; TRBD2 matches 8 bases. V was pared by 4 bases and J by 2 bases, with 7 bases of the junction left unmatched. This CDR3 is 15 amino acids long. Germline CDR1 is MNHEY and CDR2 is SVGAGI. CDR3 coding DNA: TGTGCCAGCAGTTTAAGCGGGAGAAGTCCCTACGAGCAGTACTTC. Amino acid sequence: CASSLSGRSPYEQYF.

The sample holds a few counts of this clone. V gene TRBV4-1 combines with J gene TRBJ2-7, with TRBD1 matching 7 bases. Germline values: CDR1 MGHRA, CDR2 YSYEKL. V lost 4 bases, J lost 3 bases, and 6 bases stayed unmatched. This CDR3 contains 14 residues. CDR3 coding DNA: TGCGCCAGCAGCCCCAAGACAGGGAACTACGAGCAGTACTTC. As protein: CASSPKTGNYEQYF.

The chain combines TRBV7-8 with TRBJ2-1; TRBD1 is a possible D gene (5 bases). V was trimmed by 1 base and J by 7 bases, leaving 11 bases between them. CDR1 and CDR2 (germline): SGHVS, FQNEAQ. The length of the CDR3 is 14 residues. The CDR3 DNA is TGTGCCAGCAGCTTAGTTCGTTCAGGGAATGAGCAGTTCTTC. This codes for CASSLVRSGNEQFF.

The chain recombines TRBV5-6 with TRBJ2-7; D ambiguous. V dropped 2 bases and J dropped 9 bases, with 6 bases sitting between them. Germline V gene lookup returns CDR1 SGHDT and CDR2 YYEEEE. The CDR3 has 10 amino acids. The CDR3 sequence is CASSLRGQYF. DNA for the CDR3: TGTGCCAGCAGCTTAAGAGGGCAGTACTTC.

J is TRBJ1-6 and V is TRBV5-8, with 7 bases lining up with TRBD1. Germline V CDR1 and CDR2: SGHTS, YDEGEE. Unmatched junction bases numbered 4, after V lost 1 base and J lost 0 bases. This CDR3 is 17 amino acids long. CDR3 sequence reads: CASSLNRGSSYNSPLHF. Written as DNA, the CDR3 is TGTGCCAGCAGCTTGAACAGGGGCAGCTCCTATAATTCACCCCTCCACTTT.

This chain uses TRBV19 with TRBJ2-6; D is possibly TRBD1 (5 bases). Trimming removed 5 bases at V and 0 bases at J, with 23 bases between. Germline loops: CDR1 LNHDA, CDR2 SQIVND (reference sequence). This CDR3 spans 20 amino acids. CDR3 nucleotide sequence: TGTGCCAGTAGTCCGCCGACAGTCCGCCGGTCGATCTCTGGGGCCAACGTCCTGACTTTC. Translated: CASSPPTVRRSISGANVLTF.

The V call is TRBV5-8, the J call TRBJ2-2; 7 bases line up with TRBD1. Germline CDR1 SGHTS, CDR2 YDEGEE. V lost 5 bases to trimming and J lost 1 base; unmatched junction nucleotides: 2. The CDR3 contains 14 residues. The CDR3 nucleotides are TGTGCCAGCAGACGGACAGGGAACACCGGGGAGCTGTTTTTT. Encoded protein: CASRRTGNTGELFF.

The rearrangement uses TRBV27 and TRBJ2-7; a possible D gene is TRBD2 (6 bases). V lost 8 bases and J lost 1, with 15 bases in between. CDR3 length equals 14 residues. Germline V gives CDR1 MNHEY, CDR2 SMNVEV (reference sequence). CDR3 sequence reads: CASGRVADSYEQYF. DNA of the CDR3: TGTGCCAGCGGGCGGGTAGCGGATTCCTACGAGCAGTACTTC.

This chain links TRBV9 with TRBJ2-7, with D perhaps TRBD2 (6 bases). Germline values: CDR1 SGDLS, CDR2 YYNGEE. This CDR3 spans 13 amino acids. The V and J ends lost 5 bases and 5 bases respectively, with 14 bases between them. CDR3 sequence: CASRFGGEDEQYF. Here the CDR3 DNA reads TGTGCCAGCAGGTTCGGGGGAGAGGACGAGCAGTACTTC.